This T cell receptor (beta chain) was sequenced during a study of blood T cell repertoires in COVID-19. Across the study: Samples taken during acute and convalescent COVID-19 were collected in the United States, Italy and Spain. Sources were T cells, B-cell-depleted T cells, or PBMCs; the material itself was cDNA or gDNA.

Per the authors' pipeline: By means of reference gene primer amplification, nucleated cell counts were estimated. Profiling relied on immunoSEQ multiplex PCR, and the TCRdb table lists in-frame clones only, not all of them. V, J and clone size were drawn from that table, and D and trimming were deduced from the DNA. The profile shows 10,000 to 15,000 clones, roughly four fifths of them singletons. CDR1 and CDR2 (germline): SGHNT, YENEEA. Trimming took 0 bases from V and 4 from J; bases not matched to a gene: 7. The CDR3 totals 17 residues. This clonotype was obtained from a man aged 40-49 years with active or convalescent COVID-19. The rearrangement uses TRBV11-3 and TRBJ2-1; 9 nucleotides line up with TRBD2. Sequencing was performed on peripheral blood. The chain's CDR3 is CASSLDKAGGLYNEQFF. The CDR3 coding sequence is TGTGCCAGCAGCTTAGATAAGGCGGGGGGGCTGTACAATGAGCAGTTCTTC.